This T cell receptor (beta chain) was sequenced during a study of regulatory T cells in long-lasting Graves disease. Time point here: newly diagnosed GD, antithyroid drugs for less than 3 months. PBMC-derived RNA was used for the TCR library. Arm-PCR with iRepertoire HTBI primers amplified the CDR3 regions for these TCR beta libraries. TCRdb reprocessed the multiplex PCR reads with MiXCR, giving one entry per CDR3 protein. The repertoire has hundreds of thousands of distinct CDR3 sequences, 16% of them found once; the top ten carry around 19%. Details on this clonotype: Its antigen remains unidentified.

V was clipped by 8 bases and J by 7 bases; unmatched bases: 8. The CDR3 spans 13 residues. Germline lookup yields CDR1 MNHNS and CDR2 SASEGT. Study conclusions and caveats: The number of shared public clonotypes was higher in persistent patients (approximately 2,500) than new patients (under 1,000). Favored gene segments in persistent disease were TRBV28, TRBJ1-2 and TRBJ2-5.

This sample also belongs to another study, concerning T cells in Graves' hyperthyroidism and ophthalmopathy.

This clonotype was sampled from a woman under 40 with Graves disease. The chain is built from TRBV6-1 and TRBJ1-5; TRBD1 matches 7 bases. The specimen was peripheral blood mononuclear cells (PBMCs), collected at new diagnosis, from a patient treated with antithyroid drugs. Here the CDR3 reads CASLRQGTQPQHF. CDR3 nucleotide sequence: TGTGCCAGCCTTCGACAGGGTACACAGCCCCAGCATTTT.